This section outlines one T cell receptor beta chain sequence together with its context. The antigen remains unidentified. Other DNA sequences in the same sample also yield this CDR3. CDR1 and CDR2 from the germline V gene are MDHEN and SYDVKM. Between the trimmed V and J ends, which lost 3 bases and 2 bases, there was a span of 8 bases. CDR3 length equals 13 residues. The data stem from a study of shared clonotypes between healthy human individuals. Study background: CD4 naive cells filled three plates per donor, CD4 memory three, CD8 naive two and CD8 memory one.

Study conclusions and caveats: Clonotype sharing among donors was thought likely to change with sequencing depth.

Naive-designated CD8 cells lacked CD45RO, were positively enriched for CCR7, and omitted terminally differentiated effector memory CD45RA+ cells. All donors qualified as healthy HIV-negative adults and had experienced no recent acute infections or vaccinations. Measured with immunoSEQ multiplex PCR; TCRdb has only the in-frame clones, and not every one. The profile shows nearly 2 million clones, roughly 94% of them singletons. The rearrangement uses TRBV28 and TRBJ2-7; D not certain. The receptor's source is a young man in good health. Sequencing was done on a sample of naive CD8+ T cells sorted from blood. This CDR3 reads CASSFGQTYEQYF. CDR3 in DNA: TGTGCCAGCAGTTTTGGCCAGACCTACGAGCAGTACTTC.